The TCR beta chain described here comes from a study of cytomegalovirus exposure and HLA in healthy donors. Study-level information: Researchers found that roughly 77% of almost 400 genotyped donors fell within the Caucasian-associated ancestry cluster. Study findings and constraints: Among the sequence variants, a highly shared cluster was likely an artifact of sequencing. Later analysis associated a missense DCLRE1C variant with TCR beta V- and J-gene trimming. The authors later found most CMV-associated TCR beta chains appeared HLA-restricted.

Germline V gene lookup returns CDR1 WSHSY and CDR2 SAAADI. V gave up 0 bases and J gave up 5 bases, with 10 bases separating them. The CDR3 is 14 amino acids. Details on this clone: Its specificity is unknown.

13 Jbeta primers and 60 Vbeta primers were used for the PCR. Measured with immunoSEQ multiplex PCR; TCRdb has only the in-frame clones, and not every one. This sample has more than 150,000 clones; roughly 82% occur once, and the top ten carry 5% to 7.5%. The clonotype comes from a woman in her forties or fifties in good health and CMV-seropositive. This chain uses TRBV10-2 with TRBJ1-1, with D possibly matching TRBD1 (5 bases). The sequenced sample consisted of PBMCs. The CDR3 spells CASSESRQLTEAFF. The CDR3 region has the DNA TGCGCCAGCAGTGAGTCTAGACAGCTTACTGAAGCTTTCTTT.